This TCR beta chain was identified during a study of cytotoxic CD8 clonotypes in ibrutinib-treated CLL. Study context: Mean yields were approximately 260,000 productive templates and 90,000 to 95,000 productive rearrangements per sample.

Germline-derived CDR1 and CDR2 are MNHEY and SVGAGI. This CDR3 has 13 amino acids. V lost 4 bases to trimming and J lost 6 bases, with 12 bases between them. Findings of the study overall: Public clonotypes were seen rarely and were contracted or stable on treatment.

Measured with immunoSEQ multiplex PCR; TCRdb has only the in-frame clones, and not every one. The sample comprises over 140,000 clones, more than 75% of which are singletons, and less than 8.5% rests with the top ten. With respect to this clone: Its specificity is unknown.

The chain uses TRBV6-5 and TRBJ1-2, with no clear D. The sample consisted of PBMCs, taken after 36 months of ibrutinib treatment. This receptor was identified in a human donor with chronic lymphocytic leukemia. CDR3 region: CASSFGGSNGYTF. Written as DNA, the CDR3 is TGTGCCAGCAGTTTTGGAGGGTCAAATGGCTACACCTTC.